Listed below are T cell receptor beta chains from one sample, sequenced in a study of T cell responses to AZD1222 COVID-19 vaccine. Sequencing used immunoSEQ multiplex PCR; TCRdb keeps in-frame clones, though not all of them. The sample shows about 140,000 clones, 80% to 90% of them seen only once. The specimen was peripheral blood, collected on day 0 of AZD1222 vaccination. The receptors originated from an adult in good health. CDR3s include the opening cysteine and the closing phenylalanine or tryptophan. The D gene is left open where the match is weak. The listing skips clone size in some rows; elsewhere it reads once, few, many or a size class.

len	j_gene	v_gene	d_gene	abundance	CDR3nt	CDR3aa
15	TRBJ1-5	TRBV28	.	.	TGTGCCAGCAGTTTAATCGGTCAGGGTGGAGGGCCCCAGCATTTT	CASSLIGQGGGPQHF
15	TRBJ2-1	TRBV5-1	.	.	TGCGCCAGCAGCTTGACAGGGCCCTCCTACAATGAGCAGTTCTTC	CASSLTGPSYNEQFF
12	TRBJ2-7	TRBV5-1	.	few	TGCGCCACCCGGGCGGGTGACGACGAGCAGTACTTC	CATRAGDDEQYF
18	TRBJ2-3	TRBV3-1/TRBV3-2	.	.	TGTGCCAGCAGCCAAGCCAGCGGGTTCCCTTCTAGCACAGATACGCAGTATTTT	CASSQASGFPSSTDTQYF
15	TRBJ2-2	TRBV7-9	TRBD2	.	TGTGCCAGCAGCCCGACTAGCGGGAACACCGGGGAGCTGTTTTTT	CASSPTSGNTGELFF
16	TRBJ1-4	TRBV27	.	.	TGTGCCAGCAGTTTAGGGGGTGAGACCTATAATGAAAAACTGTTTTTT	CASSLGGETYNEKLFF
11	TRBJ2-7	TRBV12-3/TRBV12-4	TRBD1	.	TGTGCCAGCCAAGGGGACAGGGTTCCCTACTTC	CASQGDRVPYF
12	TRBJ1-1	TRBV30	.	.	TGTGCCAATGGGGCAGCGAACACTGAAGCTTTCTTT	CANGAANTEAFF
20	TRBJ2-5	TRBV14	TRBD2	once	TGTGCCAGCAGCCAACCACCGGGACTAGCGGGGGCTACCTACCAAGAGACCCAGTACTTC	CASSQPPGLAGATYQETQYF
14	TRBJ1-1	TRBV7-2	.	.	TGTGCCAGCAGCTTAGTCCCCTTGGGCACTGAAGCTTTCTTT	CASSLVPLGTEAFF
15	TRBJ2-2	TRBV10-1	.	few	TGCGCCAGCAGTGAGTGGTCGGAAAACACCGGGGAGCTGTTTTTT	CASSEWSENTGELFF
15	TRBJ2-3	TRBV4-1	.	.	TGCGCCAGCAGCCAAGAGCCCGGTGGGACAGATACGCAGTATTTT	CASSQEPGGTDTQYF
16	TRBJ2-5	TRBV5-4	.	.	TGTGCCAGCAGCTTGAATGGAGGAGCGGGCCAAGAGACCCAGTACTTC	CASSLNGGAGQETQYF
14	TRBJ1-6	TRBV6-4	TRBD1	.	TGTGCCAGCAGGGTGGACAGGGCTAGTTCACCCCTCCACTTT	CASRVDRASSPLHF
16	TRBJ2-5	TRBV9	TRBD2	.	TGTGCCAGCAGCCGGGAAGCGGGGGGGCCAGTTGAGACCCAGTACTTC	CASSREAGGPVETQYF
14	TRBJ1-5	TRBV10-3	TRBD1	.	TGTGCCCACCCCGGGACAGGGGAAGGTCAGCCCCAGCATTTT	CAHPGTGEGQPQHF
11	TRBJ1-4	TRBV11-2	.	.	TGTGCCAGCAGCTCTAATGAAAAACTGTTTTTT	CASSSNEKLFF
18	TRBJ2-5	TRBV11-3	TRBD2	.	TGTGCCAGCAGCCCCGGACTAGCGGGGGGAAGTAGAGAAGAGACCCAGTACTTC	CASSPGLAGGSREETQYF
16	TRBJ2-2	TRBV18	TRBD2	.	TGTGCCAGCTCGCCCCAGGCGGGAGATGGAAACGGGGAGCTGTTTTTT	CASSPQAGDGNGELFF
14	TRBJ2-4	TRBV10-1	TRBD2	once	TGCGCCAGCTCTGGAGGCAGCGGGGGAAACATTCAGTACTTC	CASSGGSGGNIQYF
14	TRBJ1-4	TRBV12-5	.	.	TGTGCTAGTGGTACTCAGGGGAAATATGAAAAACTGTTTTTT	CASGTQGKYEKLFF